A selection of T cell receptor beta chains follows, all from one sample in a study of shared clonotypes between healthy human individuals. Produced via immunoSEQ multiplex PCR; TCRdb's table is partial and in-frame only. Of about 710,000 clones listed, roughly 72% are singletons. What was sequenced was memory CD4+ T cells sorted from blood. These receptors came from a woman in her 30s in good health. CDR3s include the opening cysteine and the closing phenylalanine or tryptophan. A D gene is named only where the DNA matches it firmly. Size is stated for part of the rows, as once, few or many counts, or as a class when the clone is expanded.

clone size | J gene | D gene | V gene | CDR3 protein | CDR3 DNA
. | TRBJ1-5 | . | TRBV18 | CASSSYSNQPQHF | TGTGCCAGCTCAAGTTATAGCAATCAGCCCCAGCATTTT
. | TRBJ1-1 | . | TRBV30 | CAWLKGYTEAFF | TGTGCCTGGTTGAAGGGTTACACTGAAGCTTTCTTT
few | TRBJ2-7 | . | TRBV7-2 | CASSLAHEQYF | TGTGCCAGCAGCTTAGCGCACGAGCAGTACTTC
. | TRBJ2-1 | TRBD2 | TRBV2 | CASSGTSGRANEQFF | TGTGCCAGCAGTGGGACTAGCGGGAGGGCTAATGAGCAGTTCTTC
. | TRBJ2-5 | TRBD2 | TRBV13 | CASNLAGVETQYF | TGTGCCAGCAACCTAGCGGGGGTGGAGACCCAGTACTTC
. | TRBJ2-2 | TRBD2 | TRBV7-2 | CASSGGLADTGELFF | TGTGCCAGCAGCGGGGGACTAGCAGACACCGGGGAGCTGTTTTTT
. | TRBJ2-3 | TRBD2 | TRBV6-4 | CASSEYSGRGDTQYF | TGTGCCAGCAGTGAGTATAGCGGGAGAGGAGATACGCAGTATTTT
. | TRBJ1-6 | . | TRBV4-1 | CASSHDGGREGSYNSPLHF | TGCGCCAGCAGCCACGATGGGGGTAGAGAGGGCTCCTATAATTCACCCCTCCACTTT
. | TRBJ2-1 | TRBD2 | TRBV28 | CASSLAGGTPYNEQFF | TGTGCCAGCAGTTTAGCGGGAGGTACCCCCTACAATGAGCAGTTCTTC
. | TRBJ2-7 | . | TRBV11-2 | CASTKDFTSYEQYF | TGTGCCAGCACCAAGGATTTTACTTCATACGAGCAGTACTTC
. | TRBJ2-1 | . | TRBV9 | CASGRQAFEQFF | TGTGCCAGCGGAAGGCAGGCTTTCGAGCAGTTCTTC
once | TRBJ2-7 | TRBD2 | TRBV11-2 | CASSSRTSGRAGHEQYF | TGTGCCAGCAGCTCTAGGACTAGCGGGAGGGCCGGCCACGAGCAGTACTTC
. | TRBJ1-2 | . | TRBV11-2 | CASSHGGWADRANYGYTF | TGTGCCAGCAGCCATGGTGGCTGGGCAGATCGGGCGAACTATGGCTACACCTTC
few | TRBJ2-5 | TRBD1 | TRBV2 | CASSHDRDKETQYF | TGTGCCAGCAGCCATGACAGGGACAAGGAGACCCAGTACTTC
few | TRBJ2-3 | . | TRBV6-1 | CASSVADTQYF | TGTGCCAGCAGTGTCGCAGATACGCAGTATTTT
. | TRBJ1-5 | TRBD1 | TRBV7-8 | CASSLDGQGNQPQHF | TGTGCCAGCAGCTTAGACGGACAGGGCAATCAGCCCCAGCATTTT
. | TRBJ2-2 | TRBD2 | TRBV28 | CASSSRTSPGELFF | TGTGCCAGCAGTTCCCGGACTAGTCCCGGGGAGCTGTTTTTT
. | TRBJ1-3 | . | TRBV18 | CASTSQVASGNTIYF | TGTGCCAGCACCTCCCAGGTCGCGTCTGGAAACACCATATATTTT
. | TRBJ1-1 | . | TRBV11-2 | CASSSRPGHGTEAFF | TGTGCCAGCAGCTCGCGTCCGGGACACGGCACTGAAGCTTTCTTT
. | TRBJ2-7 | TRBD2 | TRBV4-1 | CASSQLVGGSREQYF | TGCGCCAGCAGCCAATTAGTCGGCGGGAGCCGCGAGCAGTACTTC